The sequence of this T cell receptor (beta chain) was determined in a study of identical twins. The CDR3 runs 14 residues. Germline V gene lookup returns CDR1 ENHRY and CDR2 SYGVKD. V was clipped by 7 bases and J by 8 bases; unmatched bases: 7. Study-level points and caveats: Twins' surplus sharing was weaker for beta out-of-frame sequences. Conclusions rested on cross-sectional statistics rather than following the same donors.

TCRdb redid the calling of the 5' RACE reads with MiXCR, one entry per CDR3 protein. The sample holds 750,000 to 950,000 distinct CDR3 sequences, around an eighth seen once. Of note for this clonotype: Its antigen is still unknown.

The data were also submitted as part of a second study, on yellow fever vaccine responses in identical twins.

The chain has TRBV10-3 and TRBJ2-1; 11 bases line up with TRBD1. The TCR comes from a woman younger than 30 in good health. The sample was PBMCs. The CDR3, as DNA: TGTGCCATCACTGCCGGACAGGGGGCCTATGAGCAGTTCTTC. This sequence encodes CAITAGQGAYEQFF.